The T cell receptor beta chain under discussion was sequenced for a study of T cell responses to AZD1222 COVID-19 vaccine. Study conclusions and caveats: CD4 TCRs associated with vaccination spanned spike, dominating at 160-218 and 743-854. At study baseline, merely several AZD1222 recipients were seropositive. Reportedly, close to half of spike-specific TCRs are directed against unmutated variant regions.

In regard to this clone: No antigen is known for it.

Assay: immunoSEQ multiplex PCR; the TCRdb copy retains only in-frame clones and omits some. Of 110,000 or so clones in the sample, around 89% were seen once. The clonotype originates from an adult who received the AZD1222 COVID-19 vaccine. The sequencing used peripheral blood, collected 28 days after the second AZD1222 dose.

CDR3 amino acids: CVAGRGPGETQYF. As DNA, the CDR3 is TGTGTGGCGGGCAGGGGGCCGGGAGAGACCCAGTACTTC. The chain is built from TRBV3-1 (or the pseudogene TRBV3-2) and TRBJ2-5; TRBD1 matches at 8 bases. Germline V gene lookup returns CDR1 LGHDT and CDR2 YNNKEL (reference sequence). CDR3 length: 13 amino acids.